The rows below give T cell receptor beta chains drawn from one sample of a study of blood T cell repertoires in COVID-19. TCRdb's table, derived via immunoSEQ multiplex PCR, lists solely in-frame clones and lacks some. This sample yields some 200,000 clones, of which more than 75% are seen a single time; around 3.3% belongs to the top ten. The sequenced sample consisted of peripheral blood. The source is a man between 65 and 80 years old with acute or convalescent COVID-19. The CDR3 runs from the conserved cysteine through the conserved F or W. The D gene is left open where the match is weak. The size of a clone is reported for some rows only, either as once, few or many, or as a class for expanded clones.

J gene | V gene | D gene | clone size | CDR3 length | CDR3 protein | CDR3 DNA
TRBJ2-2 | TRBV5-1 | . | . | 15 | CASSLEQPNTGELFF | TGCGCCAGCAGCTTGGAACAGCCCAACACCGGGGAGCTGTTTTTT
TRBJ2-7 | TRBV19 | TRBD1 | . | 15 | CASTQAGTGAHEQYF | TGTGCCAGTACCCAGGCCGGGACAGGGGCCCACGAGCAGTACTTC
TRBJ1-4 | TRBV15 | . | once | 15 | CATSRGTATNEKLFF | TGTGCCACCAGCAGAGGGACAGCAACTAATGAAAAACTGTTTTTT
TRBJ1-5 | TRBV6-2/TRBV6-3 | TRBD1 | . | 16 | CASNYSRDSYRRPQHF | TGTGCCAGCAATTACAGCCGGGACAGCTACAGGAGGCCCCAGCATTTT
TRBJ1-2 | TRBV7-9 | . | . | 11 | CASSRTDGYTF | TGTGCCAGCAGCCGGACAGATGGCTACACCTTC
TRBJ1-2 | TRBV20-1 | . | few | 11 | CSANPGNGYTF | TGCAGTGCCAACCCAGGGAACGGCTACACCTTC
TRBJ2-1 | TRBV28 | TRBD1 | few | 14 | CASSHNPTGDEQFF | TGTGCCAGCAGCCATAACCCTACAGGGGATGAGCAGTTCTTC
TRBJ2-1 | TRBV5-1 | TRBD2 | . | 17 | CASSLGRLAGSDNEQFF | TGCGCCAGCAGCTTGGGTAGACTAGCGGGTTCGGACAATGAGCAGTTCTTC
TRBJ1-1 | TRBV20-1 | TRBD1 | . | 16 | CSASWGPLTGDTEAFF | TGCAGTGCTAGTTGGGGGCCCCTGACAGGGGACACTGAAGCTTTCTTT
TRBJ1-5 | TRBV28 | . | . | 18 | CASSFFGRGGRSNQPQHF | TGTGCCAGCAGTTTTTTTGGCAGGGGCGGACGTAGCAATCAGCCCCAGCATTTT
TRBJ1-2 | TRBV7-2 | . | . | 13 | CASSLRGGDGYTF | TGTGCCAGCAGCTTACGAGGGGGGGATGGCTACACCTTC
TRBJ2-1 | TRBV7-2 | TRBD1 | . | 16 | CASSQTGTGNYNEQFF | TGTGCCAGCAGCCAGACCGGGACAGGGAACTACAATGAGCAGTTCTTC
TRBJ1-1 | TRBV6-5 | . | . | 12 | CASRRRQSEAFF | TGTGCCAGCAGACGCAGACAGTCCGAAGCTTTCTTT